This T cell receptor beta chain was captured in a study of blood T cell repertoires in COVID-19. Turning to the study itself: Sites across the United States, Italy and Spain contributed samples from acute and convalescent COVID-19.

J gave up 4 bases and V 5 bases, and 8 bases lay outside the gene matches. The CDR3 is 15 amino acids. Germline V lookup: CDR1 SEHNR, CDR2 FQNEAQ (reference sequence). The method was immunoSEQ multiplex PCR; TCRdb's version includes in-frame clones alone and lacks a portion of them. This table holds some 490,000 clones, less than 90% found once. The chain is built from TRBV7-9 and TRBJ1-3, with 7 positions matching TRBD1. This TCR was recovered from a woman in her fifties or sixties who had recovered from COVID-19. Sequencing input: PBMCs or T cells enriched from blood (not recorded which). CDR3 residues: CASSVDPGGGNTIYF. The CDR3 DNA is TGTGCCAGCAGCGTAGACCCAGGGGGAGGAAACACCATATATTTT.